The 32 T cell receptor beta chains listed next were all sequenced from one sample in a study of T cell changes during pregnancy in multiple sclerosis. Clones were read by immunoSEQ multiplex PCR, and TCRdb kept only the in-frame ones, dropping some. The sample shows about 40,000 clones, around nine tenths of them seen only once. The sequencing here drew on CD4+ T cells from peripheral blood mononuclear cells, taken after pregnancy. These receptors were taken from a female donor with multiple sclerosis, enrolled in a pregnancy study.

The J gene is TRBJ2-7, the V gene TRBV5-6; TRBD1 agrees at 7 bases. The J segment lost 5 bases and the V segment lost 0 bases, leaving 8 bases of the junction unmatched. The CDR3 contains 15 residues. CDR1 is SGHDT and CDR2 is YYEEEE in the germline V gene. CDR3 region: CASSLGQGASDEQYF. The CDR3 bases are TGTGCCAGCAGCTTGGGACAGGGCGCCTCAGACGAGCAGTACTTC.

The CDR3 DNA sequence: TGTGCCAGCCGCCGGGACAGGGTAGAAAAACTGTTTTTT. As protein: CASRRDRVEKLFF. This sequence joins TRBV2 and TRBJ1-4; TRBD1 aligns across 9 bases. Germline lookup yields CDR1 SNHLY and CDR2 FYNNEI. The CDR3 has 13 residues. The ends lost 8 bases at V and 8 bases at J; junction bases unmatched: 6. The variable domain in full, with the rest retrieved from reference TRBV2 and TRBJ1-4, is EPEVTQTPSHQVTQMGQEVILRCVPISNHLYFYWYRQILGQKVEFLVSFYNNEISEKSEIFDDQFSVERPDGSNFTLKIRSTKLEDSAMYFCASRRDRVEKLFFGSGTQLSVL.

V gene TRBV6-1 combines with J gene TRBJ2-7; 10 bases are a match to TRBD1. CDR3 size: 15 residues. In germline, CDR1 is MNHNS, CDR2 SASEGT. V was pared by 0 bases and J by 3 bases, with 2 bases of the junction left unmatched. CDR3 sequence: CASSEAGTGDYEQYF. The DNA of the CDR3 is TGTGCCAGCAGTGAAGCGGGGACAGGGGACTACGAGCAGTACTTC.

With regard to this clone: The same CDR3 is also encoded by other DNA sequences in this sample. The V gene is TRBV18, the J gene TRBJ1-1; D is uncertain. CDR3 size: 13 residues. CDR1 and CDR2 from the germline V gene are KGHSH and LQKENI. V was trimmed by 3 bases and J by 1 base, leaving 6 bases between them. CDR3: CASSPRANTEAFF. CDR3 bases: TGTGCCAGCTCACCGAGGGCGAACACTGAAGCTTTCTTT.

The genes are TRBV28 and TRBJ2-7, with D perhaps TRBD1 (6 bases). This CDR3 spans 14 amino acids. The V and J ends lost 5 bases and 3 bases respectively, with 14 bases between them. Germline CDR1 reads MDHEN; CDR2 reads SYDVKM. The CDR3 DNA is TGTGCCAGCAGTCCCCCGGACAGTTACTACGAGCAGTACTTC. It codes for CASSPPDSYYEQYF.

This chain joins TRBV5-1 and TRBJ2-1; 14 positions agree with TRBD2. V lost 4 bases and J lost 9; bases outside the gene matches: 6. CDR1 and CDR2 from the germline V gene are SGHRS and YFSETQ. The CDR3 consists of 15 residues. The CDR3 spells CASSETSGGAGEQFF. The CDR3 nucleotides are TGCGCCAGCAGCGAGACTAGCGGGGGGGCCGGTGAGCAGTTCTTC.

V gene TRBV7-3 combines with J gene TRBJ2-6; TRBD1 is a possible D gene (6 bases). V was cut by 0 bases and J by 0 bases, with 12 bases left in between. This CDR3 is 18 amino acids long. Germline V CDR1 and CDR2: SGHTA, FQGTGA. CDR3 loop: CASSLTGETGSGANVLTF. The CDR3 nucleotides read TGTGCCAGCAGCTTAACGGGAGAGACAGGCTCTGGGGCCAACGTCCTGACTTTC. Full variable domain (rest looked up from reference TRBV7-3 and TRBJ2-6): GAGVSQTPSNKVTEKGKYVELRCDPISGHTALYWYRQSLGQGPEFLIYFQGTGAADDSGLPNDRFFAVRPEGSVSTLKIQRTERGDSAVYLCASSLTGETGSGANVLTFGAGSRLTVL.

The chain carries TRBV29-1 and TRBJ2-1; 8 bases map to TRBD1. J was trimmed by 8 bases and V by 6 bases; bases with no gene match: 6. This CDR3 has 12 residues. The germline gives CDR1 SQVTM, CDR2 ANQGSEA. Here the CDR3 reads CSVDAGGDEQFF. As DNA, the CDR3 is TGCAGCGTCGACGCAGGGGGCGATGAGCAGTTCTTC.

The V call is TRBV2, the J call TRBJ1-3; D is uncertain. Germline CDR1 reads SNHLY; CDR2 reads FYNNEI. V dropped 2 bases and J dropped 0 bases, with 8 bases sitting between them. CDR3 length: 15 amino acids. The CDR3 is CASSENMASGNTIYF. The CDR3 DNA follows: TGTGCCAGCAGTGAAAATATGGCCTCTGGAAACACCATATATTTT.

The chain links TRBV30 to TRBJ1-1; 8 bases fit TRBD1. The CDR3 length is 15 residues. Trimming cost V 3 bases and J 5 bases; bases outside gene matches: 11. CDR1 is GTSNPN, CDR2 SVGIG, per germline (reference sequence). This chain's CDR3 is CAWRASDRGRTEAFF. The CDR3 DNA sequence: TGTGCCTGGAGGGCCTCCGACAGGGGAAGAACTGAAGCTTTCTTT.

This rearrangement joins TRBV10-3 to TRBJ2-1; D is perhaps TRBD1 (6 bases). The germline V and J ends were trimmed by 6 bases and 4 bases, with 13 bases remaining between them. CDR1 ENHRY and CDR2 SYGVKD come from the germline V gene. CDR3 size: 14 residues. The CDR3 protein is CAIRRGQLYNEQFF. CDR3 in DNA: TGTGCCATCAGAAGAGGACAGCTGTACAATGAGCAGTTCTTC.

The gene calls are TRBV11-3 and TRBJ1-1; D gene uncertain. The CDR3 runs to 13 residues. Germline V gene sequence: CDR1 SGHNT, CDR2 YENEEA. V was shortened by 2 bases and J by 9 bases, with 13 bases between the two germline ends. CDR3 sequence reads: CASSLTRMNKAFF. The CDR3 bases are TGTGCCAGCAGCTTAACGCGCATGAATAAAGCTTTCTTT.

This chain uses TRBV2 with TRBJ1-4, with 7 positions matching TRBD1. V was pared by 3 bases and J by 5 bases, with 3 bases of the junction left unmatched. Germline loops: CDR1 SNHLY, CDR2 FYNNEI. This CDR3 has 14 amino acids. CDR3 amino acids: CASSEGQKNEKLFF. In nucleotides, the CDR3 is TGTGCCAGCAGTGAGGGACAGAAAAATGAAAAACTGTTTTTT.

The chain has TRBV19 and TRBJ2-5; D perhaps matches TRBD2 (5 bases). Germline V gene data show CDR1 as LNHDA and CDR2 as SQIVND (reference sequence). V was cut by 6 bases and J by 7 bases, with 12 bases left in between. The CDR3 has 12 amino acids. DNA of the CDR3: TGTGCCAGTAGCCAAAATCGGGGGACCCAGTACTTC. It encodes CASSQNRGTQYF.

This clone was detected a few times. The chain links TRBV18 to TRBJ2-3; possible D gene TRBD1, 6 bases. In germline, CDR1 is KGHSH, CDR2 LQKENI. The CDR3 has 11 residues. Trimming left V 6 bases short and J 8 bases short, with 9 bases between. The CDR3 loop is CASSQGGTQYF. In DNA form, the CDR3 reads TGTGCCAGCTCCCAAGGGGGTACGCAGTATTTT.

The rearrangement uses TRBV18 and TRBJ2-5, with D unresolved. The ends were cut back, 1 base at V and 5 bases at J, with 5 bases in the middle. The CDR3 covers 12 residues. The germline CDR1 and CDR2 sequences are KGHSH and LQKENI. Here the CDR3 reads CASSPRAETQYF. CDR3 DNA: TGTGCCAGCTCACCACGAGCTGAGACCCAGTACTTC.

Only one count was recorded for this clone. The chain joins TRBV7-9 to TRBJ1-1; no firm D call. V was clipped by 3 bases and J by 5 bases, with 10 bases between them. CDR1 SEHNR and CDR2 FQNEAQ come from the germline V gene (reference sequence). The CDR3 consists of 13 residues. CDR3 protein: CASSFTRRTEAFF. The CDR3, as DNA: TGTGCCAGCAGCTTCACAAGGAGAACTGAAGCTTTCTTT.

The chain couples TRBV7-3 to TRBJ1-5; 8 bases fit TRBD1. The CDR3 length is 14 residues. With V trimmed by 3 bases and J by 6 bases, 4 bases remained unmatched. The germline gives CDR1 SGHTA, CDR2 FQGTGA. The DNA for the CDR3 is TGTGCCAGCAGCTTCGGACAGGGACTTCAGCCCCAGCATTTT. Protein sequence: CASSFGQGLQPQHF.

This clone occurred once. The V call is TRBV2, the J call TRBJ2-7; perhaps TRBD1 as D (5 bases). Germline loops: CDR1 SNHLY, CDR2 FYNNEI. This CDR3 contains 11 residues. Trimming shortened V by 1 base and J by 10 bases, and 8 bases separated the two germline ends. The CDR3 nucleotides are TGTGCCAGCAGTGAAGAGGGGCGTCAGTACTTC. Protein sequence: CASSEEGRQYF. The full variable domain, in which reference TRBV2 and TRBJ2-7 provide the parts outside the CDR3, is EPEVTQTPSHQVTQMGQEVILRCVPISNHLYFYWYRQILGQKVEFLVSFYNNEISEKSEIFDDQFSVERPDGSNFTLKIRSTKLEDSAMYFCASSEEGRQYFGPGTRLTVT.

V is TRBV7-3 and J is TRBJ2-1; 12 nucleotides line up with TRBD2. The V gene end was trimmed by 5 bases and the J gene end by 8 bases; junction bases not matched to a gene: 7. CDR3 length: 15 amino acids. The germline gives CDR1 SGHTA, CDR2 FQGTGA. CDR3 loop: CASSPSSGGADEQFF. The CDR3 DNA follows: TGTGCCAGCAGCCCTTCTAGCGGGGGGGCCGATGAGCAGTTCTTC.

CDR3 in DNA: TGTGCCAGCAGCTTCTTCCGGGATTCTATGGGCTACACCTTC. Translation: CASSFFRDSMGYTF. This rearrangement joins TRBV7-2 to TRBJ1-2, with D unresolved. The CDR3 has 14 residues. Germline V gene data show CDR1 as SGHTA and CDR2 as FQGNSA. V was cut by 3 bases and J by 8 bases, with 16 bases left in between.

J is TRBJ1-1 and V is TRBV27; D is unresolved. Per germline, CDR1 MNHEY and CDR2 SMNVEV (reference sequence). The CDR3 runs 14 residues. V was clipped by 2 bases and J by 6 bases, with 13 bases between them. The CDR3 reads CASSLNGDYSEAFF. In DNA form, the CDR3 reads TGTGCCAGCAGTTTAAACGGAGACTACTCTGAAGCTTTCTTT.

The chain employs TRBV27 and TRBJ1-5; no firm D call. The CDR3 extends over 14 amino acids. Trimming took 5 bases from V and 3 from J, leaving 11 bases between them. Per the germline V gene, CDR1 is MNHEY and CDR2 is SMNVEV (reference sequence). Here the CDR3 DNA reads TGTGCCAGCAGTGACTCGATCCTCAATCAGCCCCAGCATTTT. Residues: CASSDSILNQPQHF.

This chain connects TRBV5-1 to TRBJ1-3, with D possibly being TRBD1 (6 bases). Trimming left V 0 bases short and J 4 bases short, with 11 bases between. The CDR3 has 15 amino acids. Germline CDR1 and CDR2: SGHRS and YFSETQ. The CDR3 is CASSLVAGEGNTIYF. The CDR3 DNA reads TGCGCCAGCAGCTTGGTAGCAGGGGAAGGAAACACCATATATTTT.

The rearrangement links TRBV7-2 to TRBJ1-1; D remains unclear. CDR3 length: 13 residues. With 2 bases removed from V and 7 bases from J, the gap between germline ends came to 11 bases. Per the germline V gene, CDR1 is SGHTA and CDR2 is FQGNSA. This CDR3 reads CASSLSGPFEAFF. In DNA form, the CDR3 reads TGTGCCAGCAGCTTAAGTGGCCCGTTTGAAGCTTTCTTT.

The J gene is TRBJ1-2, the V gene TRBV19; maybe TRBD1 (5 bases). Germline V gene sequence: CDR1 LNHDA, CDR2 SQIVND (reference sequence). V lost 8 bases, J lost 6 bases, and 13 bases lay in between. There are 12 residues in the CDR3. CDR3 protein: CASQTPGDGYTF. The CDR3 bases are TGTGCCAGTCAAACCCCGGGGGATGGCTACACCTTC.

The chain links TRBV7-2 to TRBJ1-2, with D possibly matching TRBD1 (5 bases). The V end was cut by 3 bases, the J end by 7 bases, with 12 bases between. Per germline, CDR1 SGHTA and CDR2 FQGNSA. This CDR3 spans 13 amino acids. This CDR3 reads CASSFYRTGGYTF. In DNA, the CDR3 is TGTGCCAGCAGCTTCTACAGGACGGGTGGCTACACCTTC.

This chain uses TRBV19 with TRBJ1-5; D ambiguous. Trimming cost V 3 bases and J 6 bases, with 12 bases left between them. In germline, CDR1 is LNHDA, CDR2 SQIVND (reference sequence). CDR3 length equals 14 residues. The CDR3 protein is CASSIGRYGQPQHF. The CDR3 DNA reads TGTGCCAGTAGTATTGGCAGGTACGGTCAGCCCCAGCATTTT.

The rearrangement links TRBV11-3 to TRBJ1-1; 10 bases are a match to TRBD1. Germline CDR1 and CDR2: SGHNT and YENEEA. J was trimmed by 7 bases and V by 5 bases; bases with no gene match: 10. The CDR3 spans 15 residues. CDR3 region: CASSGGTGAYNEAFF. The CDR3 nucleotides read TGTGCCAGCAGCGGCGGGACAGGGGCTTACAATGAAGCTTTCTTT.

V and J are TRBV11-2 and TRBJ2-1; no firm D call. There are 16 residues in the CDR3. The V gene's germline CDR1 is SGHAT and CDR2 FQNNGV. Trimming left V 5 bases short and J 0 bases short, with 14 bases between. The CDR3 loop reads CASSQRLGTSYNEQFF. The DNA for the CDR3 is TGTGCCAGCAGCCAAAGGTTGGGCACCTCCTACAATGAGCAGTTCTTC.

J is TRBJ2-1 and V is TRBV4-3, with 11 bases that match TRBD2. The CDR3 is 20 amino acids. Germline values: CDR1 LGHNA, CDR2 YSLEER. The junction had 11 bases not matched to a gene; V was cut back by 1 base and J by 0 bases. The CDR3 region is CASSQATTSGGYSSYNEQFF. CDR3 coding DNA: TGCGCCAGCAGCCAAGCCACAACTAGCGGGGGATACAGCTCCTACAATGAGCAGTTCTTC.

This clone was seen once. J is TRBJ2-3 and V is TRBV18; D call uncertain. This CDR3 spans 15 amino acids. Trimming took off 2 bases at V and 5 bases at J, with 14 bases between the two ends. The germline V gene encodes CDR1 KGHSH and CDR2 LQKENI. CDR3 protein: CASSPNIGDQDTQYF. For the CDR3, the DNA is TGTGCCAGCTCACCAAATATTGGAGACCAAGATACGCAGTATTTT.